The rows below give T cell receptor beta chains drawn from one sample of a study of cytomegalovirus exposure and HLA in healthy donors. The data were produced by immunoSEQ multiplex PCR, yet TCRdb's version contains in-frame clones alone and is incomplete. The sample shows 120,000 to 150,000 clones, approximately 86% of them seen only once. Source material: PBMCs. These receptors all stem from a man younger than 35 in good health and CMV-seropositive. Both conserved end residues are part of each CDR3. Fields, in order: D gene, J gene, clone size, V gene, CDR3 protein, CDR3 DNA. The D gene is left open where the match is weak. The listing skips clone size in some rows; elsewhere it reads once, few, many or a size class.

D gene: .
J gene: TRBJ1-3
clone size: once
V gene: TRBV7-6
CDR3 protein: CASSLGSTGNTIYF
CDR3 DNA: TGTGCCAGCAGCTTAGGGAGCACTGGAAACACCATATATTTT

D gene: .
J gene: TRBJ1-2
clone size: .
V gene: TRBV19
CDR3 protein: CASSPEGRGGYTF
CDR3 DNA: TGTGCCAGTAGTCCGGAGGGACGAGGTGGCTACACCTTC

D gene: .
J gene: TRBJ1-2
clone size: .
V gene: TRBV29-1
CDR3 protein: CSVEGGFDGYTF
CDR3 DNA: TGCAGCGTTGAGGGAGGGTTCGATGGCTACACCTTC

D gene: TRBD1
J gene: TRBJ2-7
clone size: .
V gene: TRBV6-5
CDR3 protein: CASSWGTGNYEQYF
CDR3 DNA: TGTGCCAGCAGTTGGGGGACAGGGAACTACGAGCAGTACTTC

D gene: .
J gene: TRBJ2-7
clone size: .
V gene: TRBV7-2
CDR3 protein: CASSFPGTYEQYF
CDR3 DNA: TGTGCCAGCAGCTTCCCGGGTACCTACGAGCAGTACTTC

D gene: .
J gene: TRBJ1-2
clone size: .
V gene: TRBV12-5
CDR3 protein: CASGLVRSPVGYTF
CDR3 DNA: TGTGCTAGTGGTTTGGTACGCAGTCCTGTTGGCTACACCTTC

D gene: .
J gene: TRBJ1-4
clone size: .
V gene: TRBV27
CDR3 protein: CASSFSKSLNEKLFF
CDR3 DNA: TGTGCCAGCAGTTTCTCAAAAAGCTTAAATGAAAAACTGTTTTTT

D gene: .
J gene: TRBJ1-5
clone size: .
V gene: TRBV6-5
CDR3 protein: CASSYSGEQPQHF
CDR3 DNA: TGTGCCAGCAGTTACTCAGGGGAACAGCCCCAGCATTTT

D gene: .
J gene: TRBJ1-4
clone size: once
V gene: TRBV7-9
CDR3 protein: CASSLRAGATNEKLFF
CDR3 DNA: TGTGCCAGCAGCTTAAGGGCGGGTGCAACTAATGAAAAACTGTTTTTT

D gene: .
J gene: TRBJ1-1
clone size: few
V gene: TRBV27
CDR3 protein: CASSLDPRRVAFF
CDR3 DNA: TGTGCCAGCAGTTTGGATCCTCGTCGGGTGGCTTTCTTT

D gene: .
J gene: TRBJ2-5
clone size: .
V gene: TRBV5-1
CDR3 protein: CASSFNRDQETQYF
CDR3 DNA: TGCGCCAGCAGCTTTAACAGGGACCAAGAGACCCAGTACTTC

D gene: TRBD1
J gene: TRBJ1-1
clone size: .
V gene: TRBV6-1
CDR3 protein: CASSEVPGGTEAFF
CDR3 DNA: TGTGCCAGCAGTGAAGTCCCAGGGGGCACTGAAGCTTTCTTT

D gene: .
J gene: TRBJ2-3
clone size: .
V gene: TRBV4-1
CDR3 protein: CASSQVLGAVTDTQYF
CDR3 DNA: TGCGCCAGCAGCCAAGTGCTTGGGGCGGTCACAGATACGCAGTATTTT

D gene: .
J gene: TRBJ2-7
clone size: .
V gene: TRBV6-1
CDR3 protein: CATEEGAFPYEQYF
CDR3 DNA: TGTGCCACGGAGGAGGGCGCTTTCCCCTACGAGCAGTACTTC

D gene: .
J gene: TRBJ2-7
clone size: .
V gene: TRBV11-2
CDR3 protein: CASSLEGDAEQYF
CDR3 DNA: TGTGCCAGCAGCTTAGAAGGGGATGCCGAGCAGTACTTC

D gene: .
J gene: TRBJ2-4
clone size: .
V gene: TRBV2
CDR3 protein: CASSEGQSDIQYF
CDR3 DNA: TGTGCCAGCAGTGAAGGACAGTCAGACATTCAGTACTTC

D gene: .
J gene: TRBJ2-7
clone size: .
V gene: TRBV4-2
CDR3 protein: CASRLAGTIPTYEQYF
CDR3 DNA: TGTGCCAGCAGGCTAGCAGGTACGATACCTACCTACGAGCAGTACTTC

D gene: TRBD2
J gene: TRBJ2-7
clone size: .
V gene: TRBV7-2
CDR3 protein: CASSHGLGGLYEQYF
CDR3 DNA: TGTGCCAGCAGCCACGGACTAGGAGGTCTATACGAGCAGTACTTC

D gene: .
J gene: TRBJ1-2
clone size: .
V gene: TRBV2
CDR3 protein: CASNLGGMNYGYTF
CDR3 DNA: TGTGCCAGCAACCTAGGGGGTATGAACTATGGCTACACCTTC

D gene: .
J gene: TRBJ2-5
clone size: .
V gene: TRBV6-5
CDR3 protein: CASSYTRETQYF
CDR3 DNA: TGTGCCAGCAGTTACACCCGGGAGACCCAGTACTTC

D gene: TRBD1
J gene: TRBJ1-1
clone size: .
V gene: TRBV27
CDR3 protein: CASSSPTGTGYEAFF
CDR3 DNA: TGTGCCAGCAGTTCCCCGACCGGGACAGGGTATGAAGCTTTCTTT

D gene: TRBD2
J gene: TRBJ2-3
clone size: .
V gene: TRBV10-3
CDR3 protein: CAISEARTSGGDTQYF
CDR3 DNA: TGTGCCATCAGTGAGGCAAGGACTAGTGGTGGGGATACGCAGTATTTT

D gene: .
J gene: TRBJ2-7
clone size: .
V gene: TRBV30
CDR3 protein: CAWSVQGSGEQYF
CDR3 DNA: TGTGCCTGGAGTGTACAGGGCTCGGGCGAGCAGTACTTC

D gene: .
J gene: TRBJ2-2
clone size: few
V gene: TRBV11-2
CDR3 protein: CASRPLWTGELFF
CDR3 DNA: TGTGCCAGCAGGCCTCTATGGACCGGGGAGCTGTTTTTT

D gene: .
J gene: TRBJ1-6
clone size: .
V gene: TRBV6-1
CDR3 protein: CASSDRVSPLHF
CDR3 DNA: TGTGCCAGCAGTGACAGGGTTTCACCCCTCCACTTT

D gene: TRBD2
J gene: TRBJ2-3
clone size: .
V gene: TRBV7-8
CDR3 protein: CASSPWTSGGPDTQYF
CDR3 DNA: TGTGCCAGCAGCCCCTGGACTAGCGGGGGACCAGATACGCAGTATTTT

D gene: .
J gene: TRBJ1-3
clone size: .
V gene: TRBV2
CDR3 protein: CASRINRVGSGNTIYF
CDR3 DNA: TGTGCCAGCAGGATCAACAGGGTAGGGTCTGGAAACACCATATATTTT

D gene: TRBD1
J gene: TRBJ2-7
clone size: .
V gene: TRBV27
CDR3 protein: CASRAGGTGSYEQYF
CDR3 DNA: TGTGCCAGCAGGGCCGGGGGGACAGGGAGCTACGAGCAGTACTTC

D gene: TRBD2
J gene: TRBJ2-3
clone size: .
V gene: TRBV7-6
CDR3 protein: CASSPGTSGTSTDTQYF
CDR3 DNA: TGTGCCAGCAGCCCAGGGACTAGCGGGACTAGCACAGATACGCAGTATTTT

D gene: .
J gene: TRBJ2-1
clone size: few
V gene: TRBV5-1
CDR3 protein: CASSLTGERYNEQFF
CDR3 DNA: TGCGCCAGCAGCTTGACGGGAGAGAGATACAATGAGCAGTTCTTC

D gene: TRBD1
J gene: TRBJ2-7
clone size: .
V gene: TRBV5-1
CDR3 protein: CASSWETGVGEQYF
CDR3 DNA: TGCGCCAGCAGCTGGGAGACAGGGGTGGGCGAGCAGTACTTC

D gene: TRBD1
J gene: TRBJ1-2
clone size: .
V gene: TRBV10-3
CDR3 protein: CAISESGGNYGYTF
CDR3 DNA: TGTGCCATCAGTGAGTCAGGGGGCAACTATGGCTACACCTTC

D gene: .
J gene: TRBJ1-1
clone size: .
V gene: TRBV5-4
CDR3 protein: CASSSGGHTEAFF
CDR3 DNA: TGTGCCAGCAGCTCTGGCGGGCACACTGAAGCTTTCTTT

D gene: .
J gene: TRBJ1-1
clone size: .
V gene: TRBV5-4
CDR3 protein: CASSLPTGVHTEAFF
CDR3 DNA: TGTGCCAGCAGCTTACCTACAGGTGTACACACTGAAGCTTTCTTT

D gene: .
J gene: TRBJ1-2
clone size: .
V gene: TRBV10-2
CDR3 protein: CASSEVQVGYGYTF
CDR3 DNA: TGCGCCAGCAGTGAGGTACAGGTGGGGTATGGCTACACCTTC

D gene: TRBD1
J gene: TRBJ2-5
clone size: .
V gene: TRBV10-3
CDR3 protein: CATGTGIVETQYF
CDR3 DNA: TGTGCCACCGGGACAGGGATCGTGGAGACCCAGTACTTC

D gene: TRBD2
J gene: TRBJ2-1
clone size: .
V gene: TRBV19
CDR3 protein: CASLPTSGRLQGQFF
CDR3 DNA: TGTGCCAGCCTACCGACTAGCGGGAGGCTTCAGGGGCAGTTCTTC

D gene: .
J gene: TRBJ1-2
clone size: .
V gene: TRBV6-1
CDR3 protein: CASRRLEKSNYGYTF
CDR3 DNA: TGTGCCAGCAGGAGGCTGGAGAAGTCTAACTATGGCTACACCTTC

D gene: .
J gene: TRBJ1-5
clone size: once
V gene: TRBV5-1
CDR3 protein: CASSTFPSEQPQHF
CDR3 DNA: TGCGCCAGCAGCACCTTTCCTTCGGAGCAGCCCCAGCATTTT

D gene: TRBD2
J gene: TRBJ2-3
clone size: .
V gene: TRBV7-3
CDR3 protein: CASSSLSGGATDTQYF
CDR3 DNA: TGTGCCAGCAGCTCACTTAGCGGGGGGGCAACAGATACGCAGTATTTT

D gene: TRBD2
J gene: TRBJ2-7
clone size: .
V gene: TRBV30
CDR3 protein: CAWSARLAGGLYEQYF
CDR3 DNA: TGTGCCTGGAGTGCCCGACTAGCGGGGGGCCTCTACGAGCAGTACTTC

D gene: TRBD2
J gene: TRBJ2-5
clone size: .
V gene: TRBV7-4
CDR3 protein: CASSLGAGRTSLPQETQYF
CDR3 DNA: TGTGCCAGCAGCTTAGGAGCCGGGAGGACAAGCTTACCGCAAGAGACCCAGTACTTC

D gene: .
J gene: TRBJ2-7
clone size: .
V gene: TRBV28
CDR3 protein: CASSNLAGYEQYF
CDR3 DNA: TGTGCCAGCAGTAACCTCGCAGGGTACGAGCAGTACTTC

D gene: .
J gene: TRBJ1-4
clone size: once
V gene: TRBV5-1
CDR3 protein: CASTPWWSGEKLFF
CDR3 DNA: TGCGCCAGCACCCCCTGGTGGAGTGGTGAAAAACTGTTTTTT

D gene: TRBD1
J gene: TRBJ1-5
clone size: .
V gene: TRBV2
CDR3 protein: CASSVFSGTGERYSNQPQHF
CDR3 DNA: TGTGCCAGCAGTGTATTCTCCGGGACAGGGGAGCGGTATAGCAATCAGCCCCAGCATTTT

D gene: TRBD1
J gene: TRBJ1-5
clone size: .
V gene: TRBV18
CDR3 protein: CASSPPGQGAQPQHF
CDR3 DNA: TGTGCCAGCTCACCACCGGGACAGGGTGCCCAGCCCCAGCATTTT

D gene: .
J gene: TRBJ2-4
clone size: .
V gene: TRBV11-2
CDR3 protein: CASSLGSRAIQYF
CDR3 DNA: TGTGCCAGCAGCTTAGGGTCCCGCGCCATTCAGTACTTC

D gene: TRBD1
J gene: TRBJ1-2
clone size: .
V gene: TRBV7-9
CDR3 protein: CASSAGQADYGYTF
CDR3 DNA: TGTGCCAGCAGCGCTGGACAGGCTGACTATGGCTACACCTTC

D gene: TRBD1
J gene: TRBJ1-5
clone size: .
V gene: TRBV19
CDR3 protein: CASKQRIDRDYNQPQHF
CDR3 DNA: TGTGCCAGTAAGCAGCGAATCGACAGGGATTACAATCAGCCCCAGCATTTT

D gene: .
J gene: TRBJ2-7
clone size: .
V gene: TRBV7-9
CDR3 protein: CASSRSGSYEQYF
CDR3 DNA: TGTGCCAGCAGCCGTAGCGGCTCCTACGAGCAGTACTTC

D gene: .
J gene: TRBJ2-7
clone size: .
V gene: TRBV5-1
CDR3 protein: CASSLDGTYEQYF
CDR3 DNA: TGCGCCAGCAGCTTGGACGGTACCTACGAGCAGTACTTC

D gene: TRBD1
J gene: TRBJ1-2
clone size: .
V gene: TRBV27
CDR3 protein: CASSLGQSHTSGYTF
CDR3 DNA: TGTGCCAGCAGTTTGGGACAGTCACATACGTCTGGCTACACCTTC

D gene: TRBD1
J gene: TRBJ2-7
clone size: .
V gene: TRBV5-1
CDR3 protein: CASSLSGTGEGEQYF
CDR3 DNA: TGCGCCAGCAGCCTATCTGGGACAGGGGAGGGCGAGCAGTACTTC

D gene: .
J gene: TRBJ1-5
clone size: .
V gene: TRBV15
CDR3 protein: CATSRDRVLQPQHF
CDR3 DNA: TGTGCCACCAGCAGAGACAGGGTCTTGCAGCCCCAGCATTTT

D gene: TRBD2
J gene: TRBJ2-7
clone size: .
V gene: TRBV6-5
CDR3 protein: CASSYRQGGYEQYF
CDR3 DNA: TGTGCCAGCAGTTACAGGCAGGGAGGGTACGAGCAGTACTTC